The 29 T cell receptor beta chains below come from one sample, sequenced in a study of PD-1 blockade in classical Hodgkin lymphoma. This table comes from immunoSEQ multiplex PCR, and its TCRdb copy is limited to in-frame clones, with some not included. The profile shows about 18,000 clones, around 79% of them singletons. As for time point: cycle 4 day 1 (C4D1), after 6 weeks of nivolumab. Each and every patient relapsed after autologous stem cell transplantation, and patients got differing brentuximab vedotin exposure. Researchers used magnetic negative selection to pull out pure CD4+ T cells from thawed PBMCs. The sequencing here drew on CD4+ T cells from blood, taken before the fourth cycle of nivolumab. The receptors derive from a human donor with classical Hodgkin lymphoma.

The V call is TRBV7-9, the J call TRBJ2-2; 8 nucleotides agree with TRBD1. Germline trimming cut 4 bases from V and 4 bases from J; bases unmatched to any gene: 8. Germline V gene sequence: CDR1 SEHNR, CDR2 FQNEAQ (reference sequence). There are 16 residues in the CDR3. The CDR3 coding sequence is TGTGCCAGCAGCTCAAACAGGGGGTGGAGCACCGGGGAGCTGTTTTTT. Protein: CASSSNRGWSTGELFF.

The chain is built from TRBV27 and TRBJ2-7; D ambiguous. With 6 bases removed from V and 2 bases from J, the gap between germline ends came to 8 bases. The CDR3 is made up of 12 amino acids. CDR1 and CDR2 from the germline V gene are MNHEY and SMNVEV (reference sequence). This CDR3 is CASRKGPYEQYF. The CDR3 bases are TGTGCCAGCAGGAAGGGCCCCTACGAGCAGTACTTC.

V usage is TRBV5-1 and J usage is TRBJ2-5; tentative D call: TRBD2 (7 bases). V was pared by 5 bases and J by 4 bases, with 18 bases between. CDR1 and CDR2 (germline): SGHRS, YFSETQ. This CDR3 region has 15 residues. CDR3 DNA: TGCGCCAGCAGTCAGGGACTAAGGGGGGCAGAGACCCAGTACTTC. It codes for CASSQGLRGAETQYF.

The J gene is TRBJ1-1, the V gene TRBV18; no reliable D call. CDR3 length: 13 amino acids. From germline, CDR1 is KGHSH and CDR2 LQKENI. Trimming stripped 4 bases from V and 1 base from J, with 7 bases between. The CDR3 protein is CASSQLWNTEAFF. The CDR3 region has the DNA TGTGCCAGCTCACAACTATGGAACACTGAAGCTTTCTTT. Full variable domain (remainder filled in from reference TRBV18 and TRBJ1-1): NAGVMQNPRHLVRRRGQEARLRCSPMKGHSHVYWYRQLPEEGLKFMVYLQKENIIDESGMPKERFSAEFPKEGPSILRIQQVVRGDSAAYFCASSQLWNTEAFFGQGTRLTVV.

In nucleotides, the CDR3 is TGCAGCGTTGAACAGGGGGCTATTACAGATACGCAGTATTTT. It specifies CSVEQGAITDTQYF. The chain is built from TRBV29-1 and TRBJ2-3; 8 nucleotides agree with TRBD1. The CDR3 runs 14 residues. Germline V CDR1 and CDR2: SQVTM, ANQGSEA. With 2 bases clipped from V and 3 bases from J, the junction kept 4 bases outside the gene matches.

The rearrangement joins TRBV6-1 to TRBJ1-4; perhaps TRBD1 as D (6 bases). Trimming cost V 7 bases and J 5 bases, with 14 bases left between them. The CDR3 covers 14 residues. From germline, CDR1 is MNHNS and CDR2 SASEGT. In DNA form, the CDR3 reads TGTGCCAGCAACCCGACAGGTTCAAATGAAAAACTGTTTTTT. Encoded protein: CASNPTGSNEKLFF.

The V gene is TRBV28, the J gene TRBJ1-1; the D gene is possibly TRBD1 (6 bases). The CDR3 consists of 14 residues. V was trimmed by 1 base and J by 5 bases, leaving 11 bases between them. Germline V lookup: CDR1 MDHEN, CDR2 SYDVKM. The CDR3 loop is CASSLYQGITEAFF. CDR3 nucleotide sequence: TGTGCCAGCAGTTTATATCAGGGGATAACTGAAGCTTTCTTT.

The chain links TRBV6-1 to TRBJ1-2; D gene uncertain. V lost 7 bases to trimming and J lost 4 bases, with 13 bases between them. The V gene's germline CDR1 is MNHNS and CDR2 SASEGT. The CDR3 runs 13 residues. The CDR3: CASTESHTYGYTF. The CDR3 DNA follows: TGTGCCAGCACAGAGAGTCATACCTATGGCTACACCTTC.

The CDR3 region is CATSADGIQETQYF. CDR3 DNA sequence: TGTGCCACCAGCGCTGACGGAATCCAAGAGACCCAGTACTTC. The chain recombines TRBV15 with TRBJ2-5, with D unresolved. V gave up 5 bases and J gave up 1 base, with 11 bases separating them. The CDR3 runs to 14 residues. CDR1 and CDR2 (germline): LNHNV, YYDKDF (reference sequence).

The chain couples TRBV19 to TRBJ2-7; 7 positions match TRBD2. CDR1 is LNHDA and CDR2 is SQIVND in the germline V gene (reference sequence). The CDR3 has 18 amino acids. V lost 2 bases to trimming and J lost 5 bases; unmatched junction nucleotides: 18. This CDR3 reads CASSISSLFTGTTDEQYV. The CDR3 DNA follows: TGTGCCAGTAGTATATCCTCCCTTTTCACCGGGACTACGGACGAGCAGTACGTC.

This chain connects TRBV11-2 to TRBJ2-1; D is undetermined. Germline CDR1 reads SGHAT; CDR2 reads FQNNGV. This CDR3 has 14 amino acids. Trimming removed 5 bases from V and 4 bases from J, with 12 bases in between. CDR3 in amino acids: CASSPPSGYNEQFF. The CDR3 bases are TGTGCCAGCAGCCCCCCTTCCGGGTACAATGAGCAGTTCTTC.

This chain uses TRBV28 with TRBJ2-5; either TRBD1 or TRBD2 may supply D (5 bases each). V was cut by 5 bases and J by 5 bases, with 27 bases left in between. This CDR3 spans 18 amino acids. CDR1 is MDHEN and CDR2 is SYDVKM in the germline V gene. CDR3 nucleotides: TGTGCCAGCAGTATGCCCACATCTGGCCTTCCGGGGCGGGAGACCCAGTACTTC. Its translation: CASSMPTSGLPGRETQYF.

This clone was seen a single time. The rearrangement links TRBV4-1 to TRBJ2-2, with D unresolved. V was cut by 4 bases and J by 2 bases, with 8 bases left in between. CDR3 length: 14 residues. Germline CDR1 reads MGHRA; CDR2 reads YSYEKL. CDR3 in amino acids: CASSPQTNTGELFF. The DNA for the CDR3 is TGCGCCAGCAGCCCCCAGACTAACACCGGGGAGCTGTTTTTT.

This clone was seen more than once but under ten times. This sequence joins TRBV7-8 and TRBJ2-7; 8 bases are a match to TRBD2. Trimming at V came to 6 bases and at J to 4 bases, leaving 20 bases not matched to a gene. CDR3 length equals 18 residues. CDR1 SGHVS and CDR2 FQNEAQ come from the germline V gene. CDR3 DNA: TGTGCCAGCAGTCCGTATCGTATTGCGGGGGGCGGAAGGTACGAGCAGTACGTC. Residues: CASSPYRIAGGGRYEQYV.

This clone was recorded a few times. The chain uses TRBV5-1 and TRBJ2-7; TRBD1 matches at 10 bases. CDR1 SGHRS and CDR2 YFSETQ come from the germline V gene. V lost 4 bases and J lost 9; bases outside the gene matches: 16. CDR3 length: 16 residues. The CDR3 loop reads CASSLSGTGDRVGQYF. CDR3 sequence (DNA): TGCGCCAGCAGCCTTTCCGGGACAGGGGATCGCGTGGGGCAGTACTTC.

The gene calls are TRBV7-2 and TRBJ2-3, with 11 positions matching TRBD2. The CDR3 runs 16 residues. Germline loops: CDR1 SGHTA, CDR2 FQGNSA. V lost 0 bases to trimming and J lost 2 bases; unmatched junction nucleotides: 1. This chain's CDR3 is CASSLASGRATDTQYF. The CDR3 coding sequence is TGTGCCAGCAGCTTAGCTAGCGGGAGGGCCACAGATACGCAGTATTTT. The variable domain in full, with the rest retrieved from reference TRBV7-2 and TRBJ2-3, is GAGVSQSPSNKVTEKGKDVELRCDPISGHTALYWYRQSLGQGLEFLIYFQGNSAPDKSGLPSDRFSAERTGGSVSTLTIQRTQQEDSAVYLCASSLASGRATDTQYFGPGTRLTVL.

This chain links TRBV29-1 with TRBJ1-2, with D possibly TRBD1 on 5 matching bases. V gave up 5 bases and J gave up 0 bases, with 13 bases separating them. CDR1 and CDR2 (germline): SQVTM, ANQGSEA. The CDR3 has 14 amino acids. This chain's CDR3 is CSVYGGAPNYGYTF. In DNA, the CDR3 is TGCAGCGTTTATGGGGGAGCCCCTAACTATGGCTACACCTTC.

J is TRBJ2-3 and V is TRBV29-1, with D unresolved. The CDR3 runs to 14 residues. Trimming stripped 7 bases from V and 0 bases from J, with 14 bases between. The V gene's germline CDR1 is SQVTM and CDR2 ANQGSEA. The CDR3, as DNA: TGCAGCGGGCGGACCGGTATCAGCACAGATACGCAGTATTTT. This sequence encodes CSGRTGISTDTQYF.

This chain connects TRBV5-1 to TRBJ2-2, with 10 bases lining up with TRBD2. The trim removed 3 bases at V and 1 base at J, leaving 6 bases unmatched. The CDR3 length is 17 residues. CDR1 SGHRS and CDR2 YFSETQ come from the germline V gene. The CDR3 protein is CASSYFRLAGNTGELFF. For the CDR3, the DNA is TGCGCCAGCAGCTACTTTAGACTAGCGGGGAACACCGGGGAGCTGTTTTTT.

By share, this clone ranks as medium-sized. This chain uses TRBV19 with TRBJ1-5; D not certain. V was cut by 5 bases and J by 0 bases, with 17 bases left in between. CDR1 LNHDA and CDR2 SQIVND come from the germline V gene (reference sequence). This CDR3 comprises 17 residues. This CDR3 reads CASSPRPGRVSNQPQHF. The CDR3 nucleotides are TGTGCCAGTAGTCCTAGGCCCGGGCGGGTTAGCAATCAGCCCCAGCATTTT.

The CDR3 loop is CASSQDRGDTQYF. DNA of the CDR3: TGTGCCAGCAGCCAAGATCGAGGGGATACGCAGTATTTT. The chain is built from TRBV7-9 and TRBJ2-3, with D perhaps matching TRBD2 (5 bases). V lost 5 bases to trimming and J lost 6 bases, with 12 bases between them. CDR1 is SEHNR and CDR2 is FQNEAQ in the germline V gene (reference sequence). This CDR3 is 13 amino acids long. The whole variable domain, filled in from reference TRBV7-9 and TRBJ2-3, reads DTGVSQNPRHKITKRGQNVTFRCDPISEHNRLYWYRQTLGQGPEFLTYFQNEAQLEKSRLLSDRFSAERPKGSFSTLEIQRTEQGDSAMYLCASSQDRGDTQYFGPGTRLTVL.

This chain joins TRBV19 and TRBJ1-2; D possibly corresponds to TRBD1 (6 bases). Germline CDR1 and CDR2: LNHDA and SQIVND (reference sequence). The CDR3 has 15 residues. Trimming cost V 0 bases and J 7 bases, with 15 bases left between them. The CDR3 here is CASSIDSSGVSGYTF. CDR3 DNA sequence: TGTGCCAGTAGTATAGATTCGTCAGGGGTGAGTGGCTACACCTTC.

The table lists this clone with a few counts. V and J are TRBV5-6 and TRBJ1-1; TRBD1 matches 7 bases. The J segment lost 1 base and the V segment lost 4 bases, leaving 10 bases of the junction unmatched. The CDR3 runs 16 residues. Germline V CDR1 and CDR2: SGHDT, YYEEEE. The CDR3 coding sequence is TGTGCCAGCAGCCGTAGGGGGCCCCAGGCGAACACTGAAGCTTTCTTT. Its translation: CASSRRGPQANTEAFF.

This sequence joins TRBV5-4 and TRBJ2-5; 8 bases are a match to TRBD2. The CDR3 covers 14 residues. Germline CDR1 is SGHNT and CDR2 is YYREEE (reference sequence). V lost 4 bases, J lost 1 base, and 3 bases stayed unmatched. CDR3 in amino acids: CASSTGGTQETQYF. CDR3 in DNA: TGTGCCAGCAGCACGGGAGGGACCCAAGAGACCCAGTACTTC.

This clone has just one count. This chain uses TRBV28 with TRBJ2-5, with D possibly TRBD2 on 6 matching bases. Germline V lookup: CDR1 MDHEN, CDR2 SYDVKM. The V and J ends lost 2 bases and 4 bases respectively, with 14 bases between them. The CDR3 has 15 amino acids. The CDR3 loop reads CASSLGQGGRETQYF. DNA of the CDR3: TGTGCCAGCAGTTTAGGTCAGGGAGGTAGAGAGACCCAGTACTTC.

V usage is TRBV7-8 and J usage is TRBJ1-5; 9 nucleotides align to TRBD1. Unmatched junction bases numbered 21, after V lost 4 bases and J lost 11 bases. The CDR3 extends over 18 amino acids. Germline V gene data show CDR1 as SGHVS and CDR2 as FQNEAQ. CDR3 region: CASSSRYKITGGPYSQHF. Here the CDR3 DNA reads TGTGCCAGCAGCTCGAGGTATAAAATAACAGGGGGCCCTTATTCCCAGCATTTT.

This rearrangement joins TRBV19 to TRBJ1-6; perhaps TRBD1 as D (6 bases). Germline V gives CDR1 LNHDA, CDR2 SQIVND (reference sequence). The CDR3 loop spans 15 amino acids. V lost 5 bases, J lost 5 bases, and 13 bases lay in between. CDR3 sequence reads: CASSPQGRDNSPLHF. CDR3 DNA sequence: TGTGCCAGTAGTCCTCAGGGGAGGGATAATTCACCCCTCCACTTT.

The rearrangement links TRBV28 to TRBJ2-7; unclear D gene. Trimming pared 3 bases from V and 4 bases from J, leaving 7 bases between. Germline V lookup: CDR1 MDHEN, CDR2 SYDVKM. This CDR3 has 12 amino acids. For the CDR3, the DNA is TGTGCCAGCAGTTTTTCCGGTTACGAGCAGTACTTC. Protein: CASSFSGYEQYF.

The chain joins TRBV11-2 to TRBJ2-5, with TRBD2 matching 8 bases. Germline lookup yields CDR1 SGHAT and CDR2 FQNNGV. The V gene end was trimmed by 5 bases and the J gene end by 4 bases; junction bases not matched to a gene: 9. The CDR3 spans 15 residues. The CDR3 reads CASSRPGTRRETQYF. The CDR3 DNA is TGTGCCAGCAGCAGACCCGGGACTAGAAGAGAGACCCAGTACTTC.